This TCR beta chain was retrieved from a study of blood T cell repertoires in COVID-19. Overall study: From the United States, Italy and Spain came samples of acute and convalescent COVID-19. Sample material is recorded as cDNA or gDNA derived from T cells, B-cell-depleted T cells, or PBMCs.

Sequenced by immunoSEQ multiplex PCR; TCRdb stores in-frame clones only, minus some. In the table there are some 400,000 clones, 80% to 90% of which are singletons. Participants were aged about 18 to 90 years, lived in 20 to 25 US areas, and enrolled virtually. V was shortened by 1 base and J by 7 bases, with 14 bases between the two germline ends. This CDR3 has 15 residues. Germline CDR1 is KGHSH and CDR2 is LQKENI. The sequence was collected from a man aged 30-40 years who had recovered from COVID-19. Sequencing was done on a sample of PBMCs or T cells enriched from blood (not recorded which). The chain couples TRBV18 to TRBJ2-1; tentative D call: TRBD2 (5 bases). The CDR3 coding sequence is TGTGCCAGCTCACCACAGTCTCTCCCGGGGAATGAGCAGTTCTTC. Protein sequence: CASSPQSLPGNEQFF.